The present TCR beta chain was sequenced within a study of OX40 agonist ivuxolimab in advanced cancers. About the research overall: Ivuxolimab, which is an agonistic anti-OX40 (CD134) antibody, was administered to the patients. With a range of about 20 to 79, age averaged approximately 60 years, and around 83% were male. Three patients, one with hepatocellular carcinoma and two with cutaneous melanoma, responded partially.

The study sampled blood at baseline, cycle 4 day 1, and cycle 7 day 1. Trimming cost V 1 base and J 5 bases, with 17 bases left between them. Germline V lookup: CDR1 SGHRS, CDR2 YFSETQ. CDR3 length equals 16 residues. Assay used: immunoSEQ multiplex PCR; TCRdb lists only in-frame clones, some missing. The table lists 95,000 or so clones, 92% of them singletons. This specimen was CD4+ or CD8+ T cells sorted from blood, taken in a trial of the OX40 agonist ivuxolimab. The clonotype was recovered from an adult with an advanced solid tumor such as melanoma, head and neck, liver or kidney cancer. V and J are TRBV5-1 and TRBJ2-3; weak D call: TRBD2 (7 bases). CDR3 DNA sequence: TGCGCCAGCAGCTTGACCTCCGGGGGGCAGATAGATACGCAGTATTTT. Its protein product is CASSLTSGGQIDTQYF.